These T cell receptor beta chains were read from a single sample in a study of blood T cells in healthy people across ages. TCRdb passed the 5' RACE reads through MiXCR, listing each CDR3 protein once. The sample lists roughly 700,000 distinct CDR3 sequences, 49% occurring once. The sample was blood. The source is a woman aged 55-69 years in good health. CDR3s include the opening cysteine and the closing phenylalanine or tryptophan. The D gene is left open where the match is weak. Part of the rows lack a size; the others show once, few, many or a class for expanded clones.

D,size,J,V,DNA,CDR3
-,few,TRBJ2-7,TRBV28,TGTGCCAGCATTACCGGGAAAGGGACCTACGAGCAGTACTTC,CASITGKGTYEQYF
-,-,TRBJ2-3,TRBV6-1,TGTGCCAGCAGTGGGAACATCGTCAGGGGCCTCACAGATACGCAGTATTTT,CASSGNIVRGLTDTQYF
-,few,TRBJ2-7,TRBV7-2,TGTGCCAGCAGCCGCGCCCTGAGCGAGCAGTACTTC,CASSRALSEQYF
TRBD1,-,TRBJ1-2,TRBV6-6,TGTGCCATTGGGGGTCCGGGACAGGCCCTGACTAACTATGGCTACACCTTC,CAIGGPGQALTNYGYTF
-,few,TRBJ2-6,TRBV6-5,TGTGCCAGCAGCTACACTGGTTTGGGTGACTCTGGGGCCAACGTCCTGACTTTC,CASSYTGLGDSGANVLTF
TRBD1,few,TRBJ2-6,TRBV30,TGTGCCTGGGACAGGGACTCTGGGGCCAACGTCCTGACTTTC,CAWDRDSGANVLTF
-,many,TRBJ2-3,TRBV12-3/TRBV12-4,TGTGCCAGCAGTCCCGGGACCGCTAGCACAGATACGCAGTATTTT,CASSPGTASTDTQYF
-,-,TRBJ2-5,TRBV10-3,TGTGCCATCAGTGGTCCAGGGTGGGGTGGAGAGACCCAGTACTTC,CAISGPGWGGETQYF
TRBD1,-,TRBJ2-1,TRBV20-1,TGCAGTGCTAGAAACCGGGACAGCTCCTACAATGAGCAGTTCTTC,CSARNRDSSYNEQFF
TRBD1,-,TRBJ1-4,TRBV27,TGTGCCAGCAGTTTCGACAGGGATATTCCTGACTCAAAACTGTTTTTT,CASSFDRDIPDSKLFF
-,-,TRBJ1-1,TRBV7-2,TGTGCCAGCAACACCCGGACAGCCCGTGAAGCTTTCTTT,CASNTRTAREAFF
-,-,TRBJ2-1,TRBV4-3,TGCGCCAGCAGCCAACGAAGGGGGGGGGAGCAGTTCTTC,CASSQRRGGEQFF
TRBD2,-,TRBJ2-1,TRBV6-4,TGTGCCAGCAGTGCCGGGACTAGCGGGAGGTCCGATGAGCAGTTCTTC,CASSAGTSGRSDEQFF
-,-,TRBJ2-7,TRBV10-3,TGTGCCGCGAGCGGATCCTACGAGCAGTACTTC,CAASGSYEQYF
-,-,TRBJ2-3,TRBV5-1,TGCGCCAGCAGCTTGTTTGGGTTGGGTGCAGCAGATACGCAGTATTTT,CASSLFGLGAADTQYF
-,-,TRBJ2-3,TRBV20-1,TGCAGTGCTATGTCGAGAGCTACTTCAACGCCGGATACGCAGTATTTT,CSAMSRATSTPDTQYF
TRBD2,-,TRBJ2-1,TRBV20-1,TGCAGTGCTAGAGGGGGACTAGCGGGCTACAATGAGCAGTTCTTC,CSARGGLAGYNEQFF